The 27 T cell receptor beta chains presented below share a single source sample, sequenced in a study of CD8 T cells in ankylosing spondylitis. One entry per CDR3 protein, called by TCRdb with MiXCR from the 5' RACE reads. The repertoire includes fewer than 650,000 distinct CDR3 sequences, more than 9.5% of them detected once, and about 6.8% sits in the top ten. Findings and limits, study-wide: Blood of patients with ankylosing spondylitis appeared to be characterized by a TCR beta motif of roughly eight highly homologous variants.

What these receptors recognize is not known. Source material: blood, either unsorted or a sorted T cell fraction (not recorded which). The receptors derive from a male donor with ankylosing spondylitis.

The rearrangement links TRBV27 to TRBJ1-2; 7 nucleotides line up with TRBD1. This CDR3 comprises 12 residues. The V segment lost 5 bases and the J segment 8 bases; nucleotides outside the gene matches: 5. Per the germline V gene, CDR1 is MNHEY and CDR2 is SMNVEV (reference sequence). This CDR3 reads CASSPYRGGYTF. CDR3 DNA sequence: TGTGCCAGCAGTCCCTACAGGGGAGGCTACACCTTC.

This clonotype was counted ten times or more. The chain employs TRBV20-1 and TRBJ2-3; a possible D gene is TRBD2 (5 bases). This CDR3 contains 14 residues. Trimming left V 5 bases short and J 0 bases short, with 12 bases between. Germline V CDR1 and CDR2: DFQATT, SNEGSKA (reference sequence). The CDR3 region is CSAPPRTSTDTQYF. CDR3 nucleotide sequence: TGCAGTGCTCCCCCGAGGACTAGCACAGATACGCAGTATTTT.

Only a few counts were recorded for this clonotype. The J gene is TRBJ2-7, the V gene TRBV5-1; TRBD2 matches 10 bases. Germline assignment: CDR1 SGHRS and CDR2 YFSETQ. The trim removed 2 bases at V and 3 bases at J, leaving 8 bases unmatched. CDR3 length equals 16 residues. In DNA form, the CDR3 reads TGCGCCAGCAGCTTCCAGAGCGGGAGGGCCCTCTACGAGCAGTACTTC. Amino acid sequence: CASSFQSGRALYEQYF.

The chain combines TRBV7-9 with TRBJ2-3; 7 bases fit TRBD2. The CDR3 is 16 residues long. Germline lookup yields CDR1 SEHNR and CDR2 FQNEAQ (reference sequence). V was clipped by 1 base and J by 5 bases; unmatched bases: 9. Here the CDR3 reads CASSLGTGRLGDTQYF. The CDR3 DNA reads TGTGCCAGCAGCTTAGGGACCGGGAGGTTAGGAGATACGCAGTATTTT.

The CDR3, as DNA: TGTGCCAGCGGACTAGGGCTAGCGGGAGGAATTGTACAGTTCTTC. It yields the protein CASGLGLAGGIVQFF. The genes are TRBV7-9 and TRBJ2-1, with 11 bases fitting TRBD2. The CDR3 loop spans 15 amino acids. Germline trimming cut 8 bases from V and 13 bases from J; bases unmatched to any gene: 16. Germline assignment: CDR1 SEHNR and CDR2 FQNEAQ (reference sequence).

This clonotype was seen a handful of times. This sequence joins TRBV7-9 and TRBJ2-1; TRBD2 aligns across 9 bases. V dropped 2 bases and J dropped 10; count of bases not matched to a gene: 6. This CDR3 is built from 14 residues. Germline loops: CDR1 SEHNR, CDR2 FQNEAQ (reference sequence). The CDR3 loop reads CASSLILAGSEQFF. In DNA, the CDR3 is TGTGCCAGCAGCTTAATCCTAGCGGGAAGCGAGCAGTTCTTC.

A few counts support this clonotype. The chain has TRBV5-1 and TRBJ2-7; D is unclear. The V end lost 3 bases, the J end lost 6 bases, and 13 bases lay between the germline ends. CDR3 length: 13 residues. The germline V gene has CDR1 SGHRS and CDR2 YFSETQ. CDR3 sequence: CASSSGADGEQYF. The CDR3 DNA is TGCGCCAGCAGCTCCGGAGCTGACGGCGAGCAGTACTTC.

In this sample, this clonotype turned up a few times. The chain links TRBV29-1 to TRBJ2-6; a possible D gene is TRBD2 (5 bases). Germline V CDR1 and CDR2: SQVTM, ANQGSEA. The CDR3 contains 15 residues. The ends were cut back, 4 bases at V and 0 bases at J, with 10 bases in the middle. CDR3 amino acids: CSVVSGSSGANVLTF. CDR3 nucleotides: TGCAGCGTTGTGTCGGGGAGCTCTGGGGCCAACGTCCTGACTTTC.

This clonotype showed up just a few times. The J gene is TRBJ1-1, the V gene TRBV25-1; weak D call: TRBD1 (6 bases). Germline CDR1 MGHDK, CDR2 SYGVNS. The CDR3 is 14 amino acids. Trimming removed 0 bases at V and 4 bases at J, with 9 bases between. As DNA, the CDR3 is TGTGCCAGCAGTGAATACCGCAGGGGCACTGAAGCTTTCTTT. It specifies CASSEYRRGTEAFF.

V usage is TRBV11-3 and J usage is TRBJ2-2; 8 bases are shared with TRBD2. This CDR3 is 15 amino acids long. The V gene end was trimmed by 1 base and the J gene end by 4 bases; junction bases not matched to a gene: 2. Germline CDR1 reads SGHNT; CDR2 reads YENEEA. As DNA, the CDR3 is TGTGCCAGCAGCTTAGTCCGGGAGGGCACCGGGGAGCTGTTTTTT. It specifies CASSLVREGTGELFF.

The CDR3 loop reads CASSKTSGSGEQYV. For the CDR3, the DNA is TGTGCCAGCAGTAAAACTAGCGGGAGTGGTGAGCAGTACGTC. V is TRBV27 and J is TRBJ2-7; TRBD2 agrees at 11 bases. Unmatched junction bases numbered 7, after V lost 5 bases and J lost 7 bases. The germline V gene encodes CDR1 MNHEY and CDR2 SMNVEV (reference sequence). This CDR3 is built from 14 residues.

The rearrangement uses TRBV5-1 and TRBJ2-1; D perhaps matches TRBD1 (6 bases). CDR1 and CDR2 (germline): SGHRS, YFSETQ. The germline V and J ends were trimmed by 3 bases and 13 bases, with 17 bases remaining between them. The CDR3 runs to 13 residues. CDR3 loop: CASSSNQGSRQFF. Here the CDR3 DNA reads TGCGCCAGCAGCTCCAACCAGGGGTCACGTCAGTTCTTC.

This clonotype was seen many times. The chain links TRBV7-2 to TRBJ2-7, with 8 positions matching TRBD2. The CDR3 consists of 15 residues. Losses at the gene ends were 1 base for V and 1 base for J; bases not matched to a gene: 3. Germline assignment: CDR1 SGHTA and CDR2 FQGNSA. The CDR3 spells CASSLGSSGSYEQYF. The CDR3 region has the DNA TGTGCCAGCAGCTTAGGCTCTAGCGGGTCCTACGAGCAGTACTTC.

This clonotype was seen more than once but under ten times. The chain carries TRBV27 and TRBJ1-5; 7 nucleotides match TRBD1. The germline CDR1 and CDR2 sequences are MNHEY and SMNVEV (reference sequence). The CDR3 is 16 residues long. With V trimmed by 5 bases and J by 1 base, 8 bases remained unmatched. CDR3 DNA: TGTGCCAGCAGTGATAACAGGGGCCCCAGCAATCAGCCCCAGCATTTT. Translated: CASSDNRGPSNQPQHF.

This clonotype was detected a few times. This rearrangement joins TRBV20-1 to TRBJ2-3, with 11 bases fitting TRBD2. This CDR3 spans 13 amino acids. Trimming at V came to 3 bases and at J to 7 bases, leaving 3 bases not matched to a gene. Germline V gives CDR1 DFQATT, CDR2 SNEGSKA (reference sequence). The CDR3 nucleotides are TGCAGTGCTAGGCCGACTAGCGGGAATACGCAGTATTTT. Protein sequence: CSARPTSGNTQYF.

This chain connects TRBV3-1 to TRBJ2-5; 7 bases are shared with TRBD2. Per germline, CDR1 LGHDT and CDR2 YNNKEL (reference sequence). V gave up 5 bases and J gave up 5 bases; unmatched junction bases: 17. There are 17 residues in the CDR3. The CDR3, as DNA: TGTGCCAGCAGCGACCCCTTTACGGAAGGGGAGGGGGAGACCCAGTACTTC. Translating gives CASSDPFTEGEGETQYF.

This clonotype was seen only a few times. The junction departs from the called germline gene at one end, perhaps through a read error. J is TRBJ2-7 and V is TRBV20-1; D not certain. The CDR3 runs 11 residues. Germline CDR1 reads DFQATT; CDR2 reads SNEGSKA (reference sequence). In nucleotides, the CDR3 is TGCAGTGCGAGAGACGGCAACGAGCAGTACTTC. Its translation is CSARDGNEQYF.

This clonotype has a handful of counts. V usage is TRBV7-9 and J usage is TRBJ2-6, with TRBD1 matching over 8 bases. Trimming removed 5 bases from V and 0 bases from J; junction bases left unmatched: 6. The V gene's germline CDR1 is SEHNR and CDR2 FQNEAQ (reference sequence). The CDR3 covers 17 residues. CDR3 sequence: CASSGPGQDSGANVLTF. The CDR3 region has the DNA TGTGCCAGCAGCGGACCGGGACAGGACTCTGGGGCCAACGTCCTGACTTTC.

This clonotype was seen ten or more times. The rearrangement links TRBV29-1 to TRBJ2-1; D is unclear. V was trimmed by 0 bases and J by 9 bases, leaving 18 bases between them. This CDR3 region has 15 residues. Germline V CDR1 and CDR2: SQVTM, ANQGSEA. The CDR3 reads CSVEDFLGTAREQFF. The CDR3 DNA sequence: TGCAGCGTTGAAGATTTTCTTGGCACTGCCCGTGAGCAGTTCTTC.

This clonotype has at least ten counts. The chain joins TRBV7-9 to TRBJ2-3; D unresolved. The CDR3 spans 13 residues. V was cut by 0 bases and J by 4 bases, with 5 bases left in between. In germline, CDR1 is SEHNR, CDR2 FQNEAQ (reference sequence). CDR3 amino acids: CASSLALADTQYF. In DNA form, the CDR3 reads TGTGCCAGCAGCTTAGCTTTGGCAGATACGCAGTATTTT.

V usage is TRBV7-9 and J usage is TRBJ1-2; D gene unclear. CDR1 and CDR2 (germline): SEHNR, FQNEAQ (reference sequence). Between the trimmed V and J ends, which lost 3 bases and 1 base, there was a span of 9 bases. There are 14 residues in the CDR3. Here the CDR3 reads CASSFDGSNYGYTF. CDR3 nucleotides: TGTGCCAGCAGCTTTGACGGGAGTAACTATGGCTACACCTTC.

CDR3 loop: CASSRGPFSYNEQFF. The DNA of the CDR3 is TGTGCCAGCAGCAGGGGACCATTCTCCTACAATGAGCAGTTCTTC. The chain links TRBV7-2 to TRBJ2-1; D tentatively reads TRBD1 or TRBD2 (5 bases each). The CDR3 covers 15 residues. Germline assignment: CDR1 SGHTA and CDR2 FQGNSA. The ends were cut back, 5 bases at V and 0 bases at J, with 11 bases in the middle.

In its sample, this clonotype was seen many times. V gene TRBV20-1 combines with J gene TRBJ2-5, with D unresolved. Per germline, CDR1 DFQATT and CDR2 SNEGSKA (reference sequence). Trimming removed 7 bases at V and 1 base at J, with 7 bases between. CDR3 size: 11 residues. CDR3 region: CSGRIQETQYF. The CDR3 coding sequence is TGCAGTGGGCGGATCCAAGAGACCCAGTACTTC.

This clonotype was seen once. This sequence joins TRBV5-1 and TRBJ2-3; TRBD1 aligns across 8 bases. Germline trimming cut 4 bases from V and 2 bases from J; bases unmatched to any gene: 15. The germline V gene encodes CDR1 SGHRS and CDR2 YFSETQ. The CDR3 runs to 18 residues. The CDR3 protein is CASSTLPEAGGFTDTQYF. The CDR3 DNA follows: TGCGCCAGCAGCACCCTGCCGGAGGCAGGGGGCTTCACAGATACGCAGTATTTT.

This clonotype was observed a few times. The J gene is TRBJ2-7, the V gene TRBV11-1; 7 bases fit TRBD1. The V gene end was trimmed by 3 bases and the J gene end by 3 bases; junction bases not matched to a gene: 8. CDR3 length: 15 amino acids. The germline CDR1 and CDR2 sequences are SGHAT and FQDESV (reference sequence). CDR3 amino acids: CASSFRDSSFYEQYV. DNA of the CDR3: TGTGCCAGCAGCTTCCGGGACAGCAGCTTCTACGAGCAGTACGTC.

This clonotype has a count of ten or more. V gene TRBV7-2 combines with J gene TRBJ1-1; D perhaps matches TRBD1 (6 bases). CDR1 is SGHTA, CDR2 FQGNSA, per germline. There are 14 residues in the CDR3. Trimming cost V 5 bases and J 7 bases, with 17 bases left between them. CDR3 residues: CASSGLGGGLEAFF. The CDR3 DNA follows: TGTGCCAGCAGCGGATTAGGGGGGGGCCTTGAAGCTTTCTTT. Variable domain in full (rest from reference TRBV7-2 and TRBJ1-1): GAGVSQSPSNKVTEKGKDVELRCDPISGHTALYWYRQSLGQGLEFLIYFQGNSAPDKSGLPSDRFSAERTGGSVSTLTIQRTQQEDSAVYLCASSGLGGGLEAFFGQGTRLTVV.

The V and J genes are TRBV29-1 and TRBJ2-6; D ambiguous. Per germline, CDR1 SQVTM and CDR2 ANQGSEA. The CDR3 has 12 residues. V was cut by 6 bases and J by 3 bases, with 6 bases left in between. CDR3 protein: CSVVNGANVLTF. The CDR3 DNA reads as TGCAGCGTCGTGAATGGGGCCAACGTCCTGACTTTC. The entire variable domain, with the rest obtained from reference TRBV29-1 and TRBJ2-6, is as follows: SAVISQKPSRDICQRGTSLTIQCQVDSQVTMMFWYRQQPGQSLTLIATANQGSEATYESGFVIDKFPISRPNLTFSTLTVSNMSPEDSSIYLCSVVNGANVLTFGAGSRLTVL.